This T cell receptor beta chain was sequenced for a study of T cells in Graves' hyperthyroidism and ophthalmopathy. What was amplified from RNA transcripts were TCR beta CDR3 regions. Carried out on the TCR CDR3, a first-round RT-PCR used the HTBI primer set. A single record per CDR3 protein comes from TCRdb applying MiXCR to the multiplex PCR reads. The sample lists hundreds of thousands of distinct CDR3 sequences; less than 15% were seen once. Graves' hyperthyroidism without ophthalmopathy progression within 18 months was termed stable. This CDR3 contains 15 residues. Germline CDR1 LGHNA, CDR2 YSLEER. Trimming stripped 3 bases from V and 8 bases from J, with 16 bases between.

The sequenced sample consisted of blood. The receptor's source is a woman in her late teens or twenties with Graves' hyperthyroidism. V gene TRBV4-3 combines with J gene TRBJ1-4; D remains unclear. In DNA form, the CDR3 reads TGCGCCAGCAGCCAGCCGGGCGCCCCGACGGAAAAACTGTTTTTT. Protein: CASSQPGAPTEKLFF.